This TCR beta chain originates from a study of blood T cell repertoires in COVID-19. Study context: T cells, B-cell-depleted T cells, or PBMCs supplied cDNA or gDNA.

TCRdb's table, derived via immunoSEQ multiplex PCR, lists solely in-frame clones and lacks some. The sample gives around 150,000 clones, about 74% of which show up once; 8% to 9.5% is in the top ten. Germline V gene data show CDR1 as SQVTM and CDR2 as ANQGSEA. After removal of 1 base from V and 0 bases from J, the junction contained 11 bases not matched to a gene. CDR3 length equals 17 residues. The sample taken for sequencing was peripheral blood. The rearrangement joins TRBV29-1 to TRBJ2-5, with 7 nucleotides matching TRBD2. The receptor comes from a man aged 55 to 70 with acute or convalescent COVID-19. CDR3 nucleotides: TGCAGCGTTGAAGGATGGCCTAGCGGTCGGTACCAAGAGACCCAGTACTTC. As protein: CSVEGWPSGRYQETQYF.